A selection of T cell receptor beta chains follows, all from one sample in a study of type 1 and type 2 diabetes patients. TCRdb used MiXCR to reprocess the multiplex PCR reads, holding one entry per CDR3 protein. The sample contains 250,000 or so distinct CDR3 sequences, approximately 45% of which appear only once. The sample consisted of peripheral blood mononuclear cells (PBMCs). These receptors came from a man between 18 and 35 years old with type 2 diabetes. Each CDR3 is given without its conserved first and last residue. The order of the fields is V gene, CDR3 protein.

>TRBV12-3/TRBV12-4
ASSTQGNPNIQY
>TRBV7-6
ASSRNRDRNTGELF
>TRBV2
ASSDPGAGGQKLF
>TRBV6-5
ASSYGAGPSDYGYT
>TRBV10-1
ARVFLGAF
>TRBV9
ASKLGTANTEAF
>TRBV19
ASSEHSGRAGNEQF
>TRBV20-1
SVSGTYEQY
>TRBV15
ATSRDRGMNTEAF
>TRBV19
ASRLTGGTEAF
>TRBV7-3
ASNREGQGAWGTQY
>TRBV25-1
ASSGSWSYEQY
>TRBV4-1
ASSPPSSSYGYT
>TRBV20-1
SARDRVRGWTEAF
>TRBV19
ASSISGQMNTEAF
>TRBV20-1
SARDRDSYYT
>TRBV30
AWSVRRSLAGYNEQF
>TRBV7-8
ASSIGETGGYEQY
>TRBV27
ASSDKYRTDTQY
>TRBV9
ASSARLAGDHTGELF
>TRBV7-9
ASKGQQGNTEAF
>TRBV7-2
ASSLGSQTNTEAF
>TRBV7-2
ASSQEMGYEQY
>TRBV25-1
ASSDGGTYQETQY
>TRBV30
AWNTNTEAF
>TRBV30
AWSILGLVGETQY